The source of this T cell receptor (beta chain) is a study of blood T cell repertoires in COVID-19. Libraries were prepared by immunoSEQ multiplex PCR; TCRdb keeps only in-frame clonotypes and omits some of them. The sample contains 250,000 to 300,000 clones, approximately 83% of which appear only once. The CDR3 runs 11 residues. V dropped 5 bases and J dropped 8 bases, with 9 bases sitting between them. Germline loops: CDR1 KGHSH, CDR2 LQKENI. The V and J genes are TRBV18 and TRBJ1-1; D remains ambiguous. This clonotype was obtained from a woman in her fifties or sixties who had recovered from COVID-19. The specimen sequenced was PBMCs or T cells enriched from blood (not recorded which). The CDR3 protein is CASSLGAEAFF. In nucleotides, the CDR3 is TGTGCCAGCTCATTGGGAGCGGAAGCTTTCTTT.